This TCR beta chain derives from a study of cytomegalovirus exposure and HLA in healthy donors. Findings and limits, study-wide: Cytomegalovirus association was assigned to about 150 TCR beta chains. Because they were indistinguishable, some V segments, including TRBV6-2 and TRBV6-3, were excluded.

A note on this clone: No antigen is known for it.

The PCR made use of 60 Vbeta and 13 Jbeta primers. TCRdb keeps only in-frame clones here, not all; method: immunoSEQ multiplex PCR. The sample holds over 200,000 clones, about 72% seen once. This CDR3 is 14 amino acids long. Germline CDR1 is SGHNT and CDR2 is YENEEA. Between the trimmed V and J ends, which lost 2 bases and 5 bases, there was a span of 13 bases. Sequencing input: PBMCs. The sequence came from a male donor in good health and CMV-seronegative. The chain couples TRBV11-3 to TRBJ2-7; the D gene is possibly TRBD1 (6 bases). CDR3 region: CASSLQGSTHEQYF. The CDR3 DNA reads as TGTGCCAGCAGCTTACAGGGGTCTACCCACGAGCAGTACTTC. Full variable domain (missing parts from reference TRBV11-3 and TRBJ2-7): EAGVVQSPRYKIIEKKQPVAFWCNPISGHNTLYWYLQNLGQGPELLIRYENEEAVDDSQLPKDRFSAERLKGVDSTLKIQPAELGDSAVYLCASSLQGSTHEQYFGPGTRLTVT.